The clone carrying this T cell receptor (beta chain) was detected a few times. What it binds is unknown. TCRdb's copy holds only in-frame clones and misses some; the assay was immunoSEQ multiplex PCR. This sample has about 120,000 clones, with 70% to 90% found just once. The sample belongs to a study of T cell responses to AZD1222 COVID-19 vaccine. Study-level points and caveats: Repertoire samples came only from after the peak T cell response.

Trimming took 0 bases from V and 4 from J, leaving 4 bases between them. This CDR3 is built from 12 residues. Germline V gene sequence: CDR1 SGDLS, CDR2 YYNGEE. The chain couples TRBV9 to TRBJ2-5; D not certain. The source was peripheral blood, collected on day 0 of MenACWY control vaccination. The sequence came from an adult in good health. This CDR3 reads CASSVARETQYF. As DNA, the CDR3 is TGTGCCAGCAGCGTAGCGAGAGAGACCCAGTACTTC.